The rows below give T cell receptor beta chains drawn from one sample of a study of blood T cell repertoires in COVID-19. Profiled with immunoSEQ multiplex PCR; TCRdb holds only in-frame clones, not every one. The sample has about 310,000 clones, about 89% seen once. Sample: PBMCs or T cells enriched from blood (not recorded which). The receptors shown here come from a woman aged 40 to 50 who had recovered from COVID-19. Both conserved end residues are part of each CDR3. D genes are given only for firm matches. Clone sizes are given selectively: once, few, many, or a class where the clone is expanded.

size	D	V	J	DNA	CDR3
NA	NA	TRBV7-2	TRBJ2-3	TGTGCCAGCAGCTTGGAGCGGTTCACAGATACGCAGTATTTT	CASSLERFTDTQYF
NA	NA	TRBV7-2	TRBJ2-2	TGTGCCAGCAGGAAGAACGGCGGATTGAACACCGGGGAGCTGTTTTTT	CASRKNGGLNTGELFF
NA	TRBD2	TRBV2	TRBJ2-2	TGTGCCAGCAGTGTTCTAGCGGGACTTTCAGGCGGGGAGCTGTTTTTT	CASSVLAGLSGGELFF
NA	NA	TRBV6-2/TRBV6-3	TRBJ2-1	TGTGCCAGCAGTTATTCGTACAATGAGCAGTTCTTC	CASSYSYNEQFF
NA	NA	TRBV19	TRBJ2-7	TGTGCCAGTAGTATGCAGGGGCGATCTGACGAGCAGTACTTC	CASSMQGRSDEQYF
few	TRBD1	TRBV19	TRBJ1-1	TGTGCCAGTAGGGAGACAGGGTTATCGAACACTGAAGCTTTCTTT	CASRETGLSNTEAFF
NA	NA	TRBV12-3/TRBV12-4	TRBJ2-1	TGTGCCAGCAGTTTACTAGCTTCGAATGAGCAGTTCTTC	CASSLLASNEQFF
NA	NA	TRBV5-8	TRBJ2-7	TGTGCCAGCAGCCGGGGGGCGGACTCCTACGAGCAGTACTTC	CASSRGADSYEQYF
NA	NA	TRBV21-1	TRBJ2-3	TGTGCCAGCAGCTCGGGACTAGCGGGAGGCTCAGCACACACAGATACGCAGTATTTT	CASSSGLAGGSAHTDTQYF
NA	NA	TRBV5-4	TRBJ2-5	TGTGCCAGCAGCTTGAAGCGACAAGAGACCCAGTACTTC	CASSLKRQETQYF
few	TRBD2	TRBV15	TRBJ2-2	TGTGCCACCAGGGATGGGGGGGCGAACACCGGGGAGCTGTTTTTT	CATRDGGANTGELFF
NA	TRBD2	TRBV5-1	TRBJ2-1	TGCGCCAGCAGCCCGGGACTAGCGGTCTACAATGAGCAGTTCTTC	CASSPGLAVYNEQFF
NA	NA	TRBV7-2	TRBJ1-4	TGTGCCAGCAGCTTCGGGGGGGGGAATGAAAAACTGTTTTTT	CASSFGGGNEKLFF
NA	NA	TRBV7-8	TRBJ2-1	TGTGCCAGCAGCCAACAAGAATTGTTTAATGAGCAGTTCTTC	CASSQQELFNEQFF
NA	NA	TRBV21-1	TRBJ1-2	TGTGCCAGCAGCAAAAAGGGACAGGGGTGCTATGGCTACACCTTC	CASSKKGQGCYGYTF
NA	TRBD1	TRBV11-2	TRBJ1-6	TGTGCCAGCAGCCGTCAACCGGGACAGGGCTCCTATAATTCACCCCTCCACTTT	CASSRQPGQGSYNSPLHF
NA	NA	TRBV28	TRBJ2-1	TGTGCCAGCAGTTTATGGGAACAGGGAATAAACAATGAGCAGTTCTTC	CASSLWEQGINNEQFF
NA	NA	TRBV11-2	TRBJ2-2	TGTGCCAGCAGCCCGTCGAGGATAACCGGGGAGCTGTTTTTT	CASSPSRITGELFF
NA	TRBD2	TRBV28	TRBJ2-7	TGTGCCAGCAGTCGCCCGGGACTAAGCGGGGGACGCTACGAGCAGTACTTC	CASSRPGLSGGRYEQYF
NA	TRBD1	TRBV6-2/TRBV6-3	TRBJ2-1	TGTGCCAGCAGTTACGCCCCGGGACAGGGTTACAATGAGCAGTTCTTC	CASSYAPGQGYNEQFF
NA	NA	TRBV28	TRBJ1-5	TGTGCCAGCAGTTTGAGGTGGAATCAGCCCCAGCATTTT	CASSLRWNQPQHF
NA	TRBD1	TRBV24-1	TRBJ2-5	TGTGCCACCAGTGCGTCACGGACAGGGGGCTGGGAGACCCAGTACTTC	CATSASRTGGWETQYF
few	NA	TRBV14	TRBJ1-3	TGTGCCAGCAGCCAAGAGGGCGCGTGGAACACCATATATTTT	CASSQEGAWNTIYF
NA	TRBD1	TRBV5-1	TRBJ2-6	TGCGCCAGCAGCCCCGGGACAGGGCTGGGGGCCAACGTCCTGACTTTC	CASSPGTGLGANVLTF
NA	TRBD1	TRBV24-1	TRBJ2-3	TGTGCCACCAGTGACCATGGACAGGTTGGCACAGATACGCAGTATTTT	CATSDHGQVGTDTQYF
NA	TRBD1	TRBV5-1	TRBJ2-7	TGCGCCAGCAGCCCAGGACAGGGGGAGTACTACGAGCAGTACTTC	CASSPGQGEYYEQYF
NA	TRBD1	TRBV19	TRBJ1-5	TGTGCCAGTAGTATAGATTCACAGGGGGTGAAGCCCCAGCATTTT	CASSIDSQGVKPQHF
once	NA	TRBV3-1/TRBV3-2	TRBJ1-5	TGTGCCAGCAGCGTGCGGAATCAGCCCCAGCATTTT	CASSVRNQPQHF
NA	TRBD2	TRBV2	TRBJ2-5	TGTGCCAGCACCCGGGGGGTCCAAGAGACCCAGTACTTC	CASTRGVQETQYF
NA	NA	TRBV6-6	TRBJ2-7	TGTGCCAGCAGTCACCTCGGCCCGGGACACCTGTCCATTGGGTCCTACGAGCAGTACTTC	CASSHLGPGHLSIGSYEQYF
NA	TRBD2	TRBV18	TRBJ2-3	TGTGCCAGCTCACCCGTAGCGGGAGTGGGAGATACGCAGTATTTT	CASSPVAGVGDTQYF
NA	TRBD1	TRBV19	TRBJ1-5	TGTGCCAGTAGTCAGGACAGGGTCGGCAATCAGCCCCAGCATTTT	CASSQDRVGNQPQHF
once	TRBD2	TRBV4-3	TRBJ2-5	TGCGCCAGCAGCCAAGTTAGAGGAGCGGGGTGGGAGACCCAGTACTTC	CASSQVRGAGWETQYF
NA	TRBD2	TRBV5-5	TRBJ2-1	TGTGCCAGCAGCTTGGAATTAGCGGGAATGAATGAGCAGTTCTTC	CASSLELAGMNEQFF
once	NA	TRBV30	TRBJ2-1	TGTGCCTGGAGAGCGGCTAGCGTGGTGTACAATGAGCAGTTCTTC	CAWRAASVVYNEQFF
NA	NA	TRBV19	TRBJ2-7	TGTGCCAGTAGTTCACCGGGACTGCTTGACGAGCAGTACTTC	CASSSPGLLDEQYF
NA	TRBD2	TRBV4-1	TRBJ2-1	TGCGCCAGCAGAGGAGGTAGCGGGATGGATGAGCAGTTCTTC	CASRGGSGMDEQFF
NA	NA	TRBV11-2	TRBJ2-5	TGTGCCAGCAGCTTAGAAGGGGCGACTAGTCGGGAGACCCAGTACTTC	CASSLEGATSRETQYF
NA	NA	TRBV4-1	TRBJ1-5	TGCGCCAGCAGCCAAGATCACAGCCAGCCCCAGCATTTT	CASSQDHSQPQHF
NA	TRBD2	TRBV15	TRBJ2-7	TGTGCCACCCGCCTTGGGAGCGGGAGGCCCTACGAGCAGTACTTC	CATRLGSGRPYEQYF
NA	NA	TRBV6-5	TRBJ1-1	TGTGCCAGCAGTTCGGGGACACTCCGCATGAACACTGAAGCTTTCTTT	CASSSGTLRMNTEAFF
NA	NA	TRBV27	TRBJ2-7	TGTGCCAGCAGTTATGCACCAGGGGAGCAGTACTTC	CASSYAPGEQYF
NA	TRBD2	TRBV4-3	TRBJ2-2	TGCGCCAGCAGCCAAGGAACGGGACTAGCGGGAGGAGGCGGGGAGCTGTTTTTT	CASSQGTGLAGGGGELFF
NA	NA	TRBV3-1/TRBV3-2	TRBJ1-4	TGTGCCAGCAGCCCTTACAGGCACGAAAAACTGTTTTTT	CASSPYRHEKLFF
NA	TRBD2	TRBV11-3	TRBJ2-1	TGTGCCAGCAGTTCACTAGCGGCCTTCTACAATGAGCAGTTCTTC	CASSSLAAFYNEQFF